The next 18 T cell receptor beta chains were all read from a single sample in a study of blood T cell repertoires in COVID-19 (TCRdb year 2020). The protocol used for the library was the immunoSEQ multiplex PCR assay. TCRdb limited this immuneACCESS table to in-frame rearrangements with V and J called. A share of clones is missing; checked studies link under half to unresolved V genes, and the rest is unexplained. The sample data list under 200,000 clones, and approximately 79% of these were observed just once. Around a fifth of the sample goes to the ten largest clones. The sample taken for sequencing was PBMCs or T cells enriched from blood (not recorded which). These receptors all come from a woman between 65 and 79 years old in a cohort exposed to, infected with or recovered from COVID-19 (not recorded which).

This clone occurred a few times. The chain carries TRBV19 and TRBJ2-2; the match to TRBD1 covers 10 bases. Unmatched junction bases numbered 11, after V lost 6 bases and J lost 7 bases. The CDR3 has 16 amino acids. Germline V CDR1 and CDR2: LNHDA, SQIVND (reference sequence). CDR3 region: CASRPTPGQGIGELFF. The DNA for the CDR3 is TGTGCCAGTAGGCCAACTCCGGGACAGGGGATCGGGGAGCTGTTTTTT.

CDR3 coding DNA: TGCGCCAGTACCGGGACAGGGCACCGCGCGGGGGGTCAGCCCCAGCATTTT. Protein product: CASTGTGHRAGGQPQHF. The chain links TRBV5-1 to TRBJ1-5; 9 nucleotides match TRBD1. V lost 8 bases and J lost 6; bases outside the gene matches: 18. Germline values: CDR1 SGHRS, CDR2 YFSETQ. This CDR3 comprises 17 residues. The variable domain in full, with the rest retrieved from reference TRBV5-1 and TRBJ1-5, is KAGVTQTPRYLIKTRGQQVTLSCSPISGHRSVSWYQQTPGQGLQFLFEYFSETQRNKGNFPGRFSGRQFSNSRSEMNVSTLELGDSALYLCASTGTGHRAGGQPQHFGDGTRLSIL.

CDR3 region: CASAPGDYGYTF. For the CDR3, the DNA is TGTGCTAGTGCCCCAGGGGACTATGGCTACACCTTC. The rearrangement joins TRBV12-5 to TRBJ1-2; weak D call: TRBD1 (6 bases). The CDR3 totals 12 residues. The germline gives CDR1 LGHNT, CDR2 FRNRAP. V shed 7 bases and J shed 3 bases, with 9 bases lying between them. Supplemented by reference TRBV12-5 and TRBJ1-2, the full variable domain reads DARVTQTPRHKVTEMGQEVTMRCQPILGHNTVFWYRQTMMQGLELLAYFRNRAPLDDSGMPKDRFSAEMPDATLATLKIQPSEPRDSAVYFCASAPGDYGYTFGSGTRLTVV.

The chain has TRBV6-8 and TRBJ2-7, with 7 bases lining up with TRBD2. The CDR3 runs 15 residues. Germline CDR1 and CDR2: MNHGY and SAAAGT. With V trimmed by 6 bases and J by 2 bases, 10 bases remained unmatched. The CDR3 protein is CASSTTSVRTYEQYF. DNA for the CDR3: TGTGCCAGCAGCACCACTAGCGTTCGAACCTACGAGCAGTACTTC.

The chain carries TRBV5-1 and TRBJ2-3; possible D gene TRBD1, 5 bases. Germline CDR1 SGHRS, CDR2 YFSETQ. V lost 3 bases and J 0 bases, leaving 14 bases between the germline ends. CDR3 length: 16 amino acids. The DNA of the CDR3 is TGCGCCAGCAGCTCACGACAGAGTAGAAGCACAGATACGCAGTATTTT. Its protein is CASSSRQSRSTDTQYF.

This clone showed up just once. The V and J genes are TRBV6-5 and TRBJ1-3, with a weak D call TRBD1 (5 bases). This CDR3 has 15 amino acids. The germline CDR1 and CDR2 sequences are MNHEY and SVGAGI. V was clipped by 6 bases and J by 4 bases, with 16 bases between them. The CDR3 DNA sequence: TGTGCCAGCAGGTCTTACGGGGGAGCCGGAAACACCATATATTTT. This encodes CASRSYGGAGNTIYF.

The rearrangement uses TRBV28 and TRBJ1-5; D is unclear. Deletions cut 8 bases from V and 0 bases from J, with 11 bases between. There are 14 residues in the CDR3. The germline V gene has CDR1 MDHEN and CDR2 SYDVKM. In DNA form, the CDR3 reads TGTGCCAGCGGCGGATCACATAGCAATCAGCCCCAGCATTTT. It is translated as CASGGSHSNQPQHF.

The chain uses TRBV2 and TRBJ2-3, with 7 nucleotides matching TRBD2. The V gene end was trimmed by 8 bases and the J gene end by 2 bases; junction bases not matched to a gene: 10. The CDR3 contains 15 residues. Germline V gene sequence: CDR1 SNHLY, CDR2 FYNNEI. Written as DNA, the CDR3 is TGTGCCAGCCCCGGGCGGGCGGGAGTCACAGATACGCAGTATTTT. Translated, it gives CASPGRAGVTDTQYF.

The rearrangement uses TRBV5-5 and TRBJ2-5; 9 positions match TRBD2. Germline assignment: CDR1 SGHKS and CDR2 YYEKEE (reference sequence). The CDR3 spans 16 residues. J gave up 5 bases and V 2 bases, and 10 bases lay outside the gene matches. CDR3 sequence: CASSLGLAGRLETQYF. CDR3 nucleotide sequence: TGTGCCAGCAGCTTAGGGCTAGCGGGGAGGCTTGAGACCCAGTACTTC.

The chain carries TRBV5-1 and TRBJ2-7; 9 bases map to TRBD2. Looked up from germline, CDR1 is SGHRS and CDR2 is YFSETQ. The CDR3 has 19 amino acids. V lost 0 bases and J lost 6; bases outside the gene matches: 19. CDR3 loop: CASSLVSQRASGTRVEQYF. In DNA form, the CDR3 reads TGCGCCAGCAGCTTGGTTAGCCAACGTGCTAGCGGGACAAGGGTCGAGCAGTACTTC.

The rearrangement links TRBV5-1 to TRBJ2-2; D is possibly TRBD1 (5 bases). Trimming removed 0 bases from V and 0 bases from J, with 15 bases in between. The CDR3 is 18 amino acids. Germline assignment: CDR1 SGHRS and CDR2 YFSETQ. CDR3 nucleotide sequence: TGCGCCAGCAGCTTGGGGAACCTAGGGGCCTCGAACACCGGGGAGCTGTTTTTT. Translation gives CASSLGNLGASNTGELFF.

This clone appeared many times. This sequence joins TRBV10-3 and TRBJ1-5; 10 bases line up with TRBD1. Losses at the gene ends were 11 bases for V and 6 bases for J; bases not matched to a gene: 7. Germline CDR1 ENHRY, CDR2 SYGVKD. CDR3 length equals 13 residues. CDR3 bases: TGTGCCTCGACAGGGGGCGGCTTTCAGCCCCAGCATTTT. Its protein is CASTGGGFQPQHF.

The rearrangement links TRBV7-2 to TRBJ2-1, with 8 bases fitting TRBD1. Trimming cost V 6 bases and J 2 bases; bases outside gene matches: 0. The CDR3 spans 13 residues. Germline-derived CDR1 and CDR2 are SGHTA and FQGNSA. The CDR3 DNA sequence: TGTGCCAGCAGACAGGGGGCCTACAATGAGCAGTTCTTC. Translating it yields CASRQGAYNEQFF.

A few counts support this clone. The chain joins TRBV2 to TRBJ2-7; D gene unclear. Germline assignment: CDR1 SNHLY and CDR2 FYNNEI. V was cut by 7 bases and J by 0 bases, with 13 bases left in between. This CDR3 region has 14 residues. CDR3 protein: CASKERFSSYEQYF. DNA for the CDR3: TGTGCCAGCAAAGAGCGATTCAGCTCCTACGAGCAGTACTTC.

This clone was observed a few times. The chain is built from TRBV29-1 and TRBJ2-7; 10 nucleotides match TRBD1. Germline V gene sequence: CDR1 SQVTM, CDR2 ANQGSEA. The length of the CDR3 is 13 residues. Germline trimming cut 5 bases from V and 4 bases from J; bases unmatched to any gene: 5. The CDR3 is CSVSGQGSYEQYF. In DNA form, the CDR3 reads TGCAGCGTTTCGGGACAGGGGAGTTACGAGCAGTACTTC.

This chain uses TRBV11-2 with TRBJ1-5; D perhaps matches TRBD1 (5 bases). The V end lost 0 bases, the J end lost 6 bases, and 12 bases lay between the germline ends. The CDR3 contains 15 residues. The germline V gene has CDR1 SGHAT and CDR2 FQNNGV. The CDR3 bases are TGTGCCAGCAGCTTAGACGGGGGGAAGGGTCAGCCCCAGCATTTT. It encodes CASSLDGGKGQPQHF.

The gene calls are TRBV6-5 and TRBJ1-5; no reliable D call. Germline CDR1 is MNHEY and CDR2 is SVGAGI. Trimming took 6 bases from V and 0 from J, leaving 9 bases between them. This CDR3 region has 14 residues. CDR3 region: CASSPGNSNQPQHF. As DNA, the CDR3 is TGTGCCAGCAGCCCCGGGAATAGCAATCAGCCCCAGCATTTT.

V gene TRBV6-6 combines with J gene TRBJ1-1; 7 bases align to TRBD1. V lost 6 bases, J lost 0 bases, and 10 bases stayed unmatched. This CDR3 has 16 residues. Germline V gene data show CDR1 as MNHNY and CDR2 as SVGAGI (reference sequence). This CDR3 is CASRLGTDYLNTEAFF. DNA for the CDR3: TGTGCCAGCAGATTGGGGACAGACTATTTGAACACTGAAGCTTTCTTT.